The clone carrying this T cell receptor beta chain has more than one count but fewer than ten. This entry is derived from a study of blood T cells in healthy people across ages. Sample donors were healthy Caucasian individuals that came from Russia, aged about 6 to 100. Each sample used at least 7 million PBMCs. A second about 7 to 12 cycle PCR used barcoded and J-beta primers. Tagging of each cDNA molecule was performed by a template-switch adaptor with 12 random nucleotides. TCRdb analysed the 5' RACE reads with MiXCR anew, one entry per CDR3 protein. This table holds 650,000 to 900,000 distinct CDR3 sequences, less than 80% found once. The ends were cut back, 5 bases at V and 13 bases at J, with 24 bases in the middle. The CDR3 contains 15 residues. Germline V CDR1 and CDR2: SGHTA, FQGNSA.

The sequenced material came from blood. The genes are TRBV7-2 and TRBJ2-4, with D unclear. The receptor was derived from a young man in good health. CDR3: CASSPLLSLPLEQYF. CDR3 coding DNA: TGTGCCAGCAGCCCCCTTTTGAGTCTTCCCCTGGAGCAGTACTTC.